One sample yielded the 14 T cell receptor beta chains listed below, sequenced in a study of T cells in Graves' hyperthyroidism and ophthalmopathy. The source material, RNA transcripts, was used to amplify TCR beta CDR3 regions. During a first-round RT-PCR of the TCR CDR3, the HTBI primer set was used. Using its own MiXCR run on the multiplex PCR reads, TCRdb lists one record per CDR3 protein. Here the sample spans 540,000 or so distinct CDR3 sequences, approximately 15% being singletons. The specimen was blood. The source of these receptors is a woman in her thirties with Graves' hyperthyroidism.

At least ten counts were recorded for this clonotype. The chain combines TRBV20-1 with TRBJ2-1, with D perhaps TRBD2 (7 bases). Looked up from germline, CDR1 is DFQATT and CDR2 is SNEGSKA (reference sequence). Trimming shortened V by 5 bases and J by 4 bases, and 18 bases separated the two germline ends. The CDR3 has 15 amino acids. This CDR3 is CSAEGGEGLYNEQFF. In DNA, the CDR3 is TGCAGTGCTGAGGGGGGGGAGGGCCTTTACAATGAGCAGTTCTTC.

This clonotype was seen repeatedly, ten times or more. The chain is built from TRBV20-1 and TRBJ2-3, with D possibly matching TRBD2 (5 bases). The V end lost 6 bases, the J end lost 2 bases, and 15 bases lay between the germline ends. Germline-derived CDR1 and CDR2 are DFQATT and SNEGSKA (reference sequence). The CDR3 has 14 amino acids. CDR3 bases: TGCAGTGCATGGGTAGGGAGAAACACAGATACGCAGTATTTT. It specifies CSAWVGRNTDTQYF.

This clonotype was seen many times. The genes are TRBV11-3 and TRBJ2-1, with TRBD2 identical over 9 bases. The CDR3 length is 17 residues. Germline CDR1 reads SGHNT; CDR2 reads YENEEA. Trimming cost V 0 bases and J 10 bases; bases outside gene matches: 13. CDR3 coding DNA: TGTGCCAGCAGCTTAGATGGCGGAGCGGGAGGTTGGCGCGAGCAGTTCTTC. Its translation: CASSLDGGAGGWREQFF.

The CDR3 sequence: CASSNTATGVKNIQYF. CDR3 nucleotides: TGTGCCAGCAGCAACACTGCTACAGGGGTGAAAAACATTCAGTACTTC. The chain carries TRBV7-9 and TRBJ2-4; 7 nucleotides align to TRBD1. Germline V gene lookup returns CDR1 SEHNR and CDR2 FQNEAQ (reference sequence). Trimming took 5 bases from V and 4 from J; bases not matched to a gene: 11. CDR3 length: 16 residues.

Ten or more counts support this clonotype. The gene calls are TRBV28 and TRBJ2-7; no definite D call. This CDR3 has 13 residues. V lost 8 bases, J lost 1 base, and 12 bases lay in between. The germline V gene encodes CDR1 MDHEN and CDR2 SYDVKM. This CDR3 reads CASADRTSYEQYF. The CDR3 DNA reads as TGTGCCAGCGCCGACCGAACTTCCTACGAGCAGTACTTC.

A remark on this clonotype: Possible read error: a much larger clone is one base away. The chain combines TRBV12-3 or TRBV12-4 with TRBJ1-2; 12 bases match TRBD1. The CDR3 has 15 residues. The V segment lost 8 bases and the J segment 8 bases; nucleotides outside the gene matches: 12. CDR3 residues: CASGSSGTGGSGYTF. CDR3 bases: TGTGCCAGCGGTTCTTCCGGGACAGGGGGCTCGGGCTACACCTTC.

The table lists this clonotype with a few counts. A much larger clone sits a single nucleotide away, making a read error possible. This chain connects TRBV2 to TRBJ1-1; TRBD1 agrees at 8 bases. Germline V gene lookup returns CDR1 SNHLY and CDR2 FYNNEI. V lost 1 base and J lost 1; bases outside the gene matches: 11. The CDR3 contains 18 residues. The CDR3 bases are TGTGCCAGCAGTGAAGTTGTAGAGACAGGGGTTAAGAACACTGAAGCTTTCTTT. Amino acids: CASSEVVETGVKNTEAFF.

This clonotype was recorded many times. This chain joins TRBV27 and TRBJ1-1, with 8 bases that match TRBD1. Germline lookup yields CDR1 MNHEY and CDR2 SMNVEV (reference sequence). V was pared by 4 bases and J by 5 bases, with 3 bases of the junction left unmatched. The CDR3 has 13 amino acids. CDR3 nucleotide sequence: TGTGCCAGCAGTTGGACAGGGCGAACTGAAGCTTTCTTT. It codes for CASSWTGRTEAFF.

This clonotype was seen ten or more times. The CDR3 region has the DNA TGTGCCAGCAGTTCTCTGGGAGGACCAGACAATGAGCAGTTCTTC. Translation gives CASSSLGGPDNEQFF. The J gene is TRBJ2-1, the V gene TRBV7-3; TRBD2 might be the D (6 bases). The CDR3 loop spans 15 amino acids. Germline CDR1 reads SGHTA; CDR2 reads FQGTGA. V was clipped by 6 bases and J by 5 bases, with 17 bases between them.

This clonotype has more than one count but fewer than ten. The genes are TRBV6-5 and TRBJ1-1; TRBD1 might be the D (6 bases). V lost 1 base and J lost 1, with 16 bases in between. The germline CDR1 and CDR2 sequences are MNHEY and SVGAGI. The CDR3 spans 17 residues. CDR3: CASSYLLPGQPNTEAFF. The CDR3 DNA reads TGTGCCAGCAGTTACTTATTACCGGGACAACCGAACACTGAAGCTTTCTTT.

The table lists this clonotype with many counts. J is TRBJ1-6 and V is TRBV28; no firm D call. This CDR3 is built from 15 residues. Germline loops: CDR1 MDHEN, CDR2 SYDVKM. The V and J ends lost 5 bases and 5 bases respectively, with 13 bases between them. CDR3 loop: CASSPPGGDNSPLHF. CDR3 DNA: TGTGCCAGCAGTCCCCCCGGTGGGGATAATTCACCCCTCCACTTT.

V gene TRBV9 combines with J gene TRBJ2-2, with a tentative D call TRBD2 (5 bases). V was shortened by 5 bases and J by 7 bases, with 12 bases between the two germline ends. This CDR3 comprises 13 residues. CDR1 is SGDLS, CDR2 YYNGEE, per germline. This chain's CDR3 is CASSSSRGGELFF. CDR3 nucleotides: TGTGCCAGCAGTTCTAGCCGGGGCGGGGAGCTGTTTTTT.

This clonotype was picked up a small number of times. The chain joins TRBV4-2 to TRBJ1-5; possibly TRBD1 for D (6 bases). V was trimmed by 5 bases and J by 5 bases, leaving 16 bases between them. The CDR3 runs to 15 residues. CDR1 and CDR2 from the germline V gene are LGHNA and YNFKEQ. The CDR3 region has the DNA TGTGCCAGCAGCGTATACAGGGATACCTATCAGCCCCAGCATTTT. Its translation: CASSVYRDTYQPQHF.

This clonotype appeared a few times. In DNA, the CDR3 is TGTGCCAGCAGCCAATTTTATGAAGCAGGGGGAGCCGAAATCCAAGAGACCCAGTACTTC. Its protein product is CASSQFYEAGGAEIQETQYF. The chain recombines TRBV16 with TRBJ2-5; 7 bases line up with TRBD1. Germline values: CDR1 KGHSY, CDR2 FQNENV. This CDR3 contains 20 residues. V was clipped by 1 base and J by 1 base; unmatched bases: 18.